This T cell receptor beta chain was sequenced for a study of STAT5B mutations in CD4+ large granular lymphocyte leukemia. V dropped 1 base and J dropped 3 bases, with 16 bases sitting between them. The CDR3 runs to 17 residues. Germline-derived CDR1 and CDR2 are LGHNA and YNFKEQ. TCRdb's copy holds only in-frame clones and misses some; the assay was immunoSEQ multiplex PCR. Here the sample spans fewer than 40,000 clones, approximately 82% being singletons. Study conclusions and caveats: About a quarter of private leukemic clonotypes occurred rarely in other patients' non-leukemic repertoires.

This clone has only a few counts. Its antigen is still unknown. The sequenced sample consisted of CD4+ T cells from blood buffy coats. V gene TRBV4-2 combines with J gene TRBJ1-5; tentative D call: TRBD1 (5 bases). The receptor was isolated from a human donor in good health. As DNA, the CDR3 is TGTGCCAGCAGCCAAGCGTCGGGGCGGTCGGACAATCAGCCCCAGCATTTT. Translating it yields CASSQASGRSDNQPQHF.